What follows are 12 T cell receptor beta chains derived from one specimen sequenced in a study of T cell changes during pregnancy in multiple sclerosis. TCRdb keeps only in-frame clones here, not all; method: immunoSEQ multiplex PCR. The sample has approximately 33,000 clones; around 88% are singletons. This material consisted of CD4+ T cells from peripheral blood mononuclear cells, taken in the first trimester of pregnancy. Receptor source: a female donor in good health, enrolled as a control in a pregnancy study.

This chain connects TRBV5-6 to TRBJ2-7; TRBD2 might be the D (6 bases). The V gene lost 1 base and the J gene lost 6 bases, with 11 bases spanning the gap. The germline CDR1 and CDR2 sequences are SGHDT and YYEEEE. This CDR3 comprises 13 residues. In DNA, the CDR3 is TGTGCCAGCAGCTTGTATGGCGGGGTCGAGCAGTACTTC. This encodes CASSLYGGVEQYF. The complete variable domain, with remaining parts taken from reference TRBV5-6 and TRBJ2-7, reads DAGVTQSPTHLIKTRGQQVTLRCSPKSGHDTVSWYQQALGQGPQFIFQYYEEEERQRGNFPDRFSGHQFPNYSSELNVNALLLGDSALYLCASSLYGGVEQYFGPGTRLTVT.

The table lists this clone with a count of one. The genes are TRBV13 and TRBJ2-3; 10 bases agree with TRBD2. The germline CDR1 and CDR2 sequences are PRHDT and FYEKMQ (reference sequence). V trimming: 3 bases; J trimming: 1 base; junction bases outside the gene matches: 4. This CDR3 is 16 amino acids long. Written as DNA, the CDR3 is TGTGCCAGCAGCTTTAAAGCGGGGGGGGGCACAGATACGCAGTATTTT. It codes for CASSFKAGGGTDTQYF.

The chain uses TRBV7-9 and TRBJ2-5, with D perhaps TRBD2 (6 bases). The J call may be incorrect, as the DNA end agrees better with TRBJ2-7. This CDR3 comprises 14 residues. Germline values: CDR1 SEHNR, CDR2 FQNEAQ (reference sequence). The DNA of the CDR3 is TGTGCCAGCAGCTTAGGCGGGGCGGAGTACGAGCAGTACTTC. This gives the protein CASSLGGAEYEQYF.

This rearrangement joins TRBV9 to TRBJ2-2; 8 positions agree with TRBD1. Germline values: CDR1 SGDLS, CDR2 YYNGEE. V was pared by 3 bases and J by 5 bases, with 9 bases of the junction left unmatched. There are 16 residues in the CDR3. CDR3 in DNA: TGTGCCAGCAGCGCGTGGACAGGGCAAGGGACCGGGGAGCTGTTTTTT. It codes for CASSAWTGQGTGELFF.

The V and J genes are TRBV7-9 and TRBJ1-5; D remains unclear. Trimming removed 5 bases at V and 1 base at J, with 6 bases between. CDR1 and CDR2 (germline): SEHNR, FQNEAQ (reference sequence). The CDR3 runs to 13 residues. CDR3 in DNA: TGTGCCAGCAGCCGGGAGAGCAATCAGCCCCAGCATTTT. It codes for CASSRESNQPQHF.

The chain is built from TRBV4-1 and TRBJ2-7, with 11 nucleotides matching TRBD1. The CDR3 covers 15 residues. V lost 5 bases and J lost 3; bases outside the gene matches: 6. Looked up from germline, CDR1 is MGHRA and CDR2 is YSYEKL. The CDR3 here is CASSTRDRGGYEQYF. The CDR3 DNA follows: TGCGCCAGCAGCACCCGGGACAGGGGGGGCTACGAGCAGTACTTC.

The gene calls are TRBV20-1 and TRBJ2-3, with TRBD1 as a possible D gene (6 bases). Trimming cost V 5 bases and J 6 bases, with 9 bases left between them. Germline assignment: CDR1 DFQATT and CDR2 SNEGSKA (reference sequence). This CDR3 region has 11 residues. CDR3 in amino acids: CSAPRGDTQYF. The CDR3 nucleotides are TGCAGTGCTCCTAGGGGGGATACGCAGTATTTT.

V is TRBV19 and J is TRBJ1-1; no clear D. The V end lost 3 bases, the J end lost 1 base, and 9 bases lay between the germline ends. The germline V gene encodes CDR1 LNHDA and CDR2 SQIVND (reference sequence). The CDR3 sequence is 14 residues long. The CDR3 bases are TGTGCCAGTAGTATTGTGAGGGAGAACACTGAAGCTTTCTTT. Amino acids: CASSIVRENTEAFF. Supplemented by reference TRBV19 and TRBJ1-1, the full variable domain reads DGGITQSPKYLFRKEGQNVTLSCEQNLNHDAMYWYRQDPGQGLRLIYYSQIVNDFQKGDIAEGYSVSREKKESFPLTVTSAQKNPTAFYLCASSIVRENTEAFFGQGTRLTVV.

The V gene is TRBV30, the J gene TRBJ2-7, with D possibly TRBD1 on 6 matching bases. The V gene lost 5 bases and the J gene lost 2 bases, with 16 bases spanning the gap. CDR3 size: 14 residues. Germline-derived CDR1 and CDR2 are GTSNPN and SVGIG (reference sequence). The CDR3 DNA reads TGTGCCTGGGGGGGCGCGGCGCAAACCTACGAGCAGTACTTC. Translating it yields CAWGGAAQTYEQYF.

This chain links TRBV12-5 with TRBJ2-1; 9 nucleotides line up with TRBD2. Per germline, CDR1 LGHNT and CDR2 FRNRAP. Trimming took 6 bases from V and 5 from J; bases not matched to a gene: 5. The length of the CDR3 is 14 residues. The CDR3 nucleotides are TGTGCTAGTGGCCTAAGCGGGGGGAACAATGAGCAGTTCTTC. It is translated as CASGLSGGNNEQFF.

The V and J genes are TRBV6-5 and TRBJ2-7; the D gene is possibly TRBD1 (5 bases). The germline CDR1 and CDR2 sequences are MNHEY and SVGAGI. The V gene lost 5 bases and the J gene lost 7 bases, with 12 bases spanning the gap. The CDR3 spans 12 residues. CDR3 in amino acids: CASSRGSGEQYF. The CDR3 DNA is TGTGCCAGCAGTAGAGGATCAGGGGAGCAGTACTTC.

In its sample, this clone was seen once. The chain couples TRBV5-4 to TRBJ2-7; D might be TRBD1 (5 bases). V shed 3 bases and J shed 3 bases, with 16 bases lying between them. The CDR3 covers 15 residues. Per the germline V gene, CDR1 is SGHNT and CDR2 is YYREEE (reference sequence). The CDR3 is CASSSWGRKGYEQYF. As DNA, the CDR3 is TGTGCCAGCAGCTCTTGGGGCAGGAAGGGCTACGAGCAGTACTTC.